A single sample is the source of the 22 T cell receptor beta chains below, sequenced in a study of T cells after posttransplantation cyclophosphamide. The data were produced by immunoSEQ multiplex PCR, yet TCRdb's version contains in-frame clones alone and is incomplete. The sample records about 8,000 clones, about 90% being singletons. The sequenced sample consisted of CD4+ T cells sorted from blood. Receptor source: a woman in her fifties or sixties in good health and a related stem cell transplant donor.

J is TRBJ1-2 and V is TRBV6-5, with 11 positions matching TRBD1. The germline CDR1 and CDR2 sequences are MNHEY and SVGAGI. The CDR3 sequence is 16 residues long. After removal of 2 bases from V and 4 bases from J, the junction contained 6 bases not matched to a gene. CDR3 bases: TGTGCCAGCAGTTACCTTCGGACAGGGGGCGGCTATGGCTACACCTTC. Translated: CASSYLRTGGGYGYTF.

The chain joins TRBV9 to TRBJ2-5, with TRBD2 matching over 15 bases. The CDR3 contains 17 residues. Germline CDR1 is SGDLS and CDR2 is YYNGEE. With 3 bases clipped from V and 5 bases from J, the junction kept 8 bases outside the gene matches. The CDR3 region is CASSGTSGRAGVETQYF. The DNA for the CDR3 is TGTGCCAGCAGCGGGACTAGCGGGAGGGCGGGAGTGGAGACCCAGTACTTC.

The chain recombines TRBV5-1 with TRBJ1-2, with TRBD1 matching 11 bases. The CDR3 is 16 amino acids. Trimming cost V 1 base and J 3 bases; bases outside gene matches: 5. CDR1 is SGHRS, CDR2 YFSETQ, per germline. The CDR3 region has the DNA TGCGCCAGCAGCTTGTCTCCGGGACAGGGGGACTATGGCTACACCTTC. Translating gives CASSLSPGQGDYGYTF. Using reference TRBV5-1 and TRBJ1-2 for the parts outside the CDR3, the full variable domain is KAGVTQTPRYLIKTRGQQVTLSCSPISGHRSVSWYQQTPGQGLQFLFEYFSETQRNKGNFPGRFSGRQFSNSRSEMNVSTLELGDSALYLCASSLSPGQGDYGYTFGSGTRLTVV.

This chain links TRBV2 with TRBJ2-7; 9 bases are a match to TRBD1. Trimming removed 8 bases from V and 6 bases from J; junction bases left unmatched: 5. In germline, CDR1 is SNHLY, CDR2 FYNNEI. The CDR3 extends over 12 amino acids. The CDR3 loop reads CASGRDRAEQYF. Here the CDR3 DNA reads TGTGCCAGCGGCCGGGACAGGGCCGAGCAGTACTTC.

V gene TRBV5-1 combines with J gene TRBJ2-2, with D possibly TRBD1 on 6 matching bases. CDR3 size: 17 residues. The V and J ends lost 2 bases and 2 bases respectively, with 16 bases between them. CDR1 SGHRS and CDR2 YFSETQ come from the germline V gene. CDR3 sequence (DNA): TGCGCCAGCAGCTTCACAGGGACCTACGAAAACACCGGGGAGCTGTTTTTT. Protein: CASSFTGTYENTGELFF.

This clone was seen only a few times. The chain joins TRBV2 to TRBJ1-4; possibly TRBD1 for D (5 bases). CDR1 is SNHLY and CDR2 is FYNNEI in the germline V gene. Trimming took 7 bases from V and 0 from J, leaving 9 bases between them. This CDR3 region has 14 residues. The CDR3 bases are TGTGCCAGCATGGCAGGGACAACTAATGAAAAACTGTTTTTT. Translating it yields CASMAGTTNEKLFF.

The DNA of the CDR3 is TGCGCCAGCGGGTTTTTGGAGACCTCTGGAAACACCATATATTTT. Translation: CASGFLETSGNTIYF. This chain joins TRBV10-2 and TRBJ1-3; D ambiguous. V gave up 8 bases and J gave up 0 bases, with 14 bases separating them. Germline lookup yields CDR1 WSHSY and CDR2 SAAADI. This CDR3 spans 15 amino acids.

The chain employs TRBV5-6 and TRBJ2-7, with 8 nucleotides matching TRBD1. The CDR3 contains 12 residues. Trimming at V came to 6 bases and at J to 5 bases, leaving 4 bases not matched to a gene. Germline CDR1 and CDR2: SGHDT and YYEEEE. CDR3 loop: CASTRTGNEQYF. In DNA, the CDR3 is TGTGCCAGCACCCGGACAGGGAACGAGCAGTACTTC.

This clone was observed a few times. CDR3 in amino acids: CAISGVSGRVRAFF. DNA of the CDR3: TGTGCCATCAGTGGAGTTTCAGGGAGGGTAAGAGCTTTCTTT. The gene calls are TRBV10-3 and TRBJ1-1; D perhaps matches TRBD1 (5 bases). The CDR3 sequence is 14 residues long. Per the germline V gene, CDR1 is ENHRY and CDR2 is SYGVKD. V was trimmed by 4 bases and J by 10 bases, leaving 19 bases between them.

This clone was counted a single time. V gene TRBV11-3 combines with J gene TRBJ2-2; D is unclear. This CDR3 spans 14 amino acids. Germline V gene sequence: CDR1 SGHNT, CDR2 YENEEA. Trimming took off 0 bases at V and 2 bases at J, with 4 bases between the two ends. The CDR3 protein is CASSLETNTGELFF. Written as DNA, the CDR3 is TGTGCCAGCAGCTTAGAGACTAACACCGGGGAGCTGTTTTTT.

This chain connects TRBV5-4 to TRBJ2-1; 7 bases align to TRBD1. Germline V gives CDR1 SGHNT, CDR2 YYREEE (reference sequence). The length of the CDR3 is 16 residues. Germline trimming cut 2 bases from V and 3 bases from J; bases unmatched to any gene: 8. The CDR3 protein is CASSFDQGQSYNEQFF. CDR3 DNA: TGTGCCAGCAGCTTCGACCAGGGACAGAGCTACAATGAGCAGTTCTTC.

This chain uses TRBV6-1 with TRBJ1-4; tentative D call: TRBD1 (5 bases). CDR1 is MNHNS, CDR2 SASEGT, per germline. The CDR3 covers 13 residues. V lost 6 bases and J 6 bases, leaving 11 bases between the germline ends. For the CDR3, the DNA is TGTGCCAGCAGAGGGGCGAAGGATGAAAAACTGTTTTTT. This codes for CASRGAKDEKLFF.

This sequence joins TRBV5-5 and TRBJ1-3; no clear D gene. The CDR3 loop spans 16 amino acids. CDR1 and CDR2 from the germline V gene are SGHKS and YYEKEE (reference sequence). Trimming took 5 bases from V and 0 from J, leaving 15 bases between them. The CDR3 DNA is TGTGCCAGCAGTTACCTACCTCGCTACTCTGGAAACACCATATATTTT. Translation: CASSYLPRYSGNTIYF.

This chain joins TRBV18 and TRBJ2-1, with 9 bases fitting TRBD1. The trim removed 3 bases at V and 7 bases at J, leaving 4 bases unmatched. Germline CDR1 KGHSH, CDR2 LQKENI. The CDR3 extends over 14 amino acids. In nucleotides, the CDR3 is TGTGCCAGCTCACCTCCGACAGGGGGTAATGAGCAGTTCTTC. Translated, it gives CASSPPTGGNEQFF.

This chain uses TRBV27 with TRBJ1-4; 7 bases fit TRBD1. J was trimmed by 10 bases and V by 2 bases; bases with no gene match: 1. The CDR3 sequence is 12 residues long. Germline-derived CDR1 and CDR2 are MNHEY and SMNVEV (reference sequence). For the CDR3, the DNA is TGTGCCAGCAGTTTAAACAGGGGAAAACTGTTTTTT. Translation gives CASSLNRGKLFF.

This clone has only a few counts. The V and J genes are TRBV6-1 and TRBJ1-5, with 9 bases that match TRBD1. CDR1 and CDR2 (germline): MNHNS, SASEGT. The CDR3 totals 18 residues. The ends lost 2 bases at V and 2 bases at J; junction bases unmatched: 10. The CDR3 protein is CASSEFRGTGKGNQPQHF. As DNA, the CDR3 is TGTGCCAGCAGTGAATTTAGGGGGACAGGGAAGGGCAATCAGCCCCAGCATTTT.

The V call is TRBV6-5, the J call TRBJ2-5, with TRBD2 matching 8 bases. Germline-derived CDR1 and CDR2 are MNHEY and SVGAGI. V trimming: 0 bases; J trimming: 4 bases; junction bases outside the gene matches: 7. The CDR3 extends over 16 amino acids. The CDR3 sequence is CASSYSGTRGGETQYF. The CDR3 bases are TGTGCCAGCAGTTACTCCGGGACTAGGGGTGGAGAGACCCAGTACTTC.

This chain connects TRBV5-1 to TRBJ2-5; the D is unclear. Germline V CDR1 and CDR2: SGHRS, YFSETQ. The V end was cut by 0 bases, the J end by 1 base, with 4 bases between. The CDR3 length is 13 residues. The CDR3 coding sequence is TGCGCCAGCAGCTTGGACATCCAAGAGACCCAGTACTTC. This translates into CASSLDIQETQYF.

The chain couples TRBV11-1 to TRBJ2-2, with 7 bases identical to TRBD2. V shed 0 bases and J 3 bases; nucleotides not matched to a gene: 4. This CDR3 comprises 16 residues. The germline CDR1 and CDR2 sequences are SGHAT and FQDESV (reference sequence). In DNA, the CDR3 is TGTGCCAGCAGCTTAGCCGGCGGGAGTCACACCGGGGAGCTGTTTTTT. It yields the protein CASSLAGGSHTGELFF.

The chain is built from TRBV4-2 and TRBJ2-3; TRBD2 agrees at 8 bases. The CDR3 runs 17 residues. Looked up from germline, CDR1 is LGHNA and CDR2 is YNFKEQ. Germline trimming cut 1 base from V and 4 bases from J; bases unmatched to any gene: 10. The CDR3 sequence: CASSQVGAGEGADTQYF. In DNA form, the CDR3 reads TGTGCCAGCAGCCAAGTCGGAGCGGGAGAAGGGGCAGATACGCAGTATTTT.

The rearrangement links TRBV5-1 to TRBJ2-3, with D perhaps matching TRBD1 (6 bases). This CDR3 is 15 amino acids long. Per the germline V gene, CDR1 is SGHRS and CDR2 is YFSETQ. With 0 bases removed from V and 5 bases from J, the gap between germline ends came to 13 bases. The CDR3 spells CASSLESRGGDTQYF. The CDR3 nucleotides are TGCGCCAGCAGCTTGGAGTCCAGGGGTGGAGATACGCAGTATTTT.

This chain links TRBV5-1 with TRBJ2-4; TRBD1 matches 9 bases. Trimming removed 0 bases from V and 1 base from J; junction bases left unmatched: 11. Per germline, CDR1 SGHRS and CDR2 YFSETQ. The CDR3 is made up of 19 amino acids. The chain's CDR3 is CASSLDGTGLLMAKNIQYF. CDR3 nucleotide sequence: TGCGCCAGCAGCTTGGACGGGACAGGGCTGCTTATGGCCAAAAACATTCAGTACTTC.